This is a list of T cell receptor beta chains from one sample in a study of blood T cell repertoires in COVID-19. The table came from immunoSEQ multiplex PCR; TCRdb's copy has only in-frame clones and leaves some out. The sample shows 350,000 to 400,000 clones, about 87% of them seen only once. The sample was PBMCs or T cells enriched from blood (not recorded which). These receptors all come from a middle-aged man in a cohort exposed to, infected with or recovered from COVID-19 (not recorded which). Both conserved end residues are part of each CDR3. D genes are given only for firm matches. Size is stated for part of the rows, as once, few or many counts, or as a class when the clone is expanded.

once	TRBJ1-2	NA	TRBV6-5	CASSSHSQYGYTF	TGTGCCAGCAGCTCCCATTCCCAGTATGGCTACACCTTC
NA	TRBJ2-1	NA	TRBV27	CASSPLQRAYNEQFF	TGTGCCAGCAGTCCCCTTCAGCGAGCCTACAATGAGCAGTTCTTC
NA	TRBJ1-2	TRBD1	TRBV2	CASSQSGQLNYGYTF	TGTGCCAGCAGCCAATCGGGACAGCTAAACTATGGCTACACCTTC
NA	TRBJ1-2	TRBD1	TRBV28	CASSLSRGAYGYTF	TGTGCCAGCAGTTTATCCAGGGGGGCCTATGGCTACACCTTC
NA	TRBJ1-5	TRBD1	TRBV6-6	CASSYSTGVGNQPQHF	TGTGCCAGCAGTTACTCGACAGGGGTTGGCAATCAGCCCCAGCATTTT
once	TRBJ1-2	TRBD1	TRBV29-1	CSVRSDREHGYTF	TGCAGCGTCCGTTCGGACAGGGAACATGGCTACACCTTC
NA	TRBJ2-5	NA	TRBV29-1	CSARRSETQYF	TGCAGCGCCCGGAGGTCCGAGACCCAGTACTTC
NA	TRBJ2-1	NA	TRBV6-5	CASRLAPSNEQFF	TGTGCCAGCAGACTAGCCCCCTCCAATGAGCAGTTCTTC
NA	TRBJ2-7	TRBD1	TRBV11-2	CASSPGTAYEQYF	TGTGCCAGCAGCCCCGGGACAGCCTACGAGCAGTACTTC
NA	TRBJ2-5	TRBD2	TRBV7-2	CASSLEASGWATQYF	TGTGCCAGCAGCTTAGAGGCTAGCGGTTGGGCGACCCAGTACTTC
NA	TRBJ1-4	NA	TRBV6-5	CASSYSQGNEKLFF	TGTGCCAGCAGTTACTCCCAGGGTAATGAAAAACTGTTTTTT
few	TRBJ2-1	NA	TRBV2	CASSKGLSSYNEQFF	TGTGCCAGCAGTAAGGGACTCAGCTCCTACAATGAGCAGTTCTTC
NA	TRBJ1-4	TRBD1	TRBV6-5	CASTSGGADEKLFF	TGTGCCAGCACATCAGGGGGAGCCGATGAAAAACTGTTTTTT
NA	TRBJ1-4	NA	TRBV27	CASSITGWGEKLFF	TGTGCCAGCAGTATTACAGGGTGGGGTGAAAAACTGTTTTTT
NA	TRBJ2-2	TRBD1	TRBV2	CASSGDSLGTGELFF	TGTGCCAGCAGTGGGGACAGTCTTGGCACCGGGGAGCTGTTTTTT
once	TRBJ1-2	NA	TRBV18	CASSPPGAGYGYTF	TGTGCCAGCTCACCACCGGGGGCAGGCTATGGCTACACCTTC
NA	TRBJ2-1	TRBD2	TRBV2	CARRDSTGTSGFDEQFF	TGTGCCAGACGAGACAGCACCGGGACTAGCGGGTTCGATGAGCAGTTCTTC
NA	TRBJ2-7	TRBD2	TRBV6-5	CASSHGGSSSYEQYF	TGTGCCAGCAGCCACGGGGGGTCGTCCTCCTACGAGCAGTACTTC
NA	TRBJ2-7	NA	TRBV10-3	CAISEISSVSSYEQYF	TGTGCCATCAGTGAGATTTCTAGCGTGAGCTCCTACGAGCAGTACTTC
NA	TRBJ1-3	TRBD1	TRBV4-1	CASSHGTGGNTIYF	TGCGCCAGCAGCCATGGGACAGGCGGAAACACCATATATTTT
NA	TRBJ2-1	TRBD2	TRBV20-1	CSASHGRAGTEQFF	TGCAGTGCTAGTCACGGGAGGGCAGGAACTGAGCAGTTCTTC
NA	TRBJ1-5	TRBD1	TRBV28	CASSLRDRGRPQHF	TGTGCCAGCAGTTTAAGAGACAGGGGTAGGCCCCAGCATTTT
NA	TRBJ2-5	TRBD2	TRBV18	CASSPPGLAGGETQYF	TGTGCCAGCTCACCCCCCGGACTAGCGGGCGGCGAGACCCAGTACTTC
NA	TRBJ2-7	TRBD1	TRBV30	CAWSVWDRNYEQYF	TGTGCCTGGAGTGTATGGGACAGGAACTACGAGCAGTACTTC
NA	TRBJ1-3	NA	TRBV5-4	CASSLGGAGNTIYF	TGTGCCAGCAGCTTGGGCGGTGCTGGAAACACCATATATTTT
NA	TRBJ2-7	NA	TRBV6-1	CASSEDGSGYEQYF	TGTGCCAGCAGTGAAGATGGGTCGGGATACGAGCAGTACTTC
once	TRBJ2-7	TRBD1	TRBV5-1	CASSSRGRYEQYF	TGCGCCAGCAGCTCCAGGGGGCGCTACGAGCAGTACTTC
NA	TRBJ1-1	NA	TRBV5-5	CASSLIRGGGEAFF	TGTGCCAGCAGCTTGATAAGGGGTGGCGGTGAAGCTTTCTTT
NA	TRBJ1-1	NA	TRBV6-1	CASSESGRVTEAFF	TGTGCCAGCAGTGAATCGGGCAGGGTTACTGAAGCTTTCTTT
NA	TRBJ1-1	TRBD1	TRBV7-2	CASSAYWDRSTEAFF	TGTGCCAGCAGCGCCTATTGGGACAGATCCACTGAAGCTTTCTTT
NA	TRBJ2-7	TRBD2	TRBV7-2	CASSSPPGTSPYEQYF	TGTGCCAGCAGCTCCCCTCCCGGGACTAGTCCTTACGAGCAGTACTTC
NA	TRBJ1-2	NA	TRBV14	CASSRDTNYGYTF	TGTGCCAGCAGCCGGGACACAAACTATGGCTACACCTTC
few	TRBJ2-7	TRBD1	TRBV2	CASSAGQGSYEQYF	TGTGCCAGCAGTGCGGGACAGGGCTCCTACGAGCAGTACTTC
few	TRBJ2-3	NA	TRBV6-4	CASSEGAGGTDTQYF	TGTGCCAGCAGTGAGGGGGCCGGGGGCACAGATACGCAGTATTTT
many	TRBJ1-5	TRBD1	TRBV9	CASSSTGDGNQPQHF	TGTGCCAGCAGCTCTACAGGGGATGGCAATCAGCCCCAGCATTTT
NA	TRBJ2-5	TRBD1	TRBV28	CASSLLGVSGGTGAQETQYF	TGTGCCAGCAGTTTATTGGGTGTCTCGGGCGGGACAGGGGCTCAAGAGACCCAGTACTTC
NA	TRBJ1-2	NA	TRBV10-2	CASTLQVLKGYGYTF	TGCGCCAGCACCCTACAGGTCCTAAAGGGCTATGGCTACACCTTC